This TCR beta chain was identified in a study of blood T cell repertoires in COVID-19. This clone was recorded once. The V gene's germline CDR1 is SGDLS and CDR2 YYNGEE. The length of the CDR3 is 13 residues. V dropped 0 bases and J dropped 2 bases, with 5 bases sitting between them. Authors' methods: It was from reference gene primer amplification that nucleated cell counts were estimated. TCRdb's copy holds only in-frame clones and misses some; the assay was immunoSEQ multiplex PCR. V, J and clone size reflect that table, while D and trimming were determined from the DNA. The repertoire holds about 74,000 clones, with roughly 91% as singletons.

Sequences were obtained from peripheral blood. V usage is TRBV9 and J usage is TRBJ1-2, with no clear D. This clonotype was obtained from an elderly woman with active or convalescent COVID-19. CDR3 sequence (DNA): TGTGCCAGCAGCGTAGACAACAACTATGGCTACACCTTC. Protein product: CASSVDNNYGYTF.